A selection of T cell receptor beta chains follows, all from one sample in a study of shared clonotypes between healthy human individuals. Only in-frame clones appear in the TCRdb table, and some are missing; sequencing was by immunoSEQ multiplex PCR. The sample has roughly 300,000 clones, 80% to 90% seen once. The sample comprised memory CD8+ T cells sorted from blood. These receptors all come from a man younger than 30 in good health. Both conserved end residues are part of each CDR3.

CDR3 length,V gene,CDR3 protein
11,TRBV19,CASYLGTEAFF
15,TRBV13,CASRRTINGADTQYF
14,TRBV7-2,CASSFLAGGDEQYF
13,TRBV30,CAWSTGTMDGYTF
16,TRBV7-2,CASSGLVIIDLETQYF
16,TRBV15,CATSREWDRGVYEQYF
14,TRBV6-1,CASSATGVTGELFF
15,TRBV7-9,CASRGQGAKYNEQFF
15,TRBV7-9,CASSLGTGVSYEQYF
17,TRBV5-6,CASSLDVAGRRTDTQYF
17,TRBV27,CATSGQGRDLVHNEQFF
14,TRBV6-1,CASSEAPGAYEQYF
16,TRBV6-5,CASSYGGTGGSYEQYF
16,TRBV4-1,CASSPPKGRAHTEAFF
12,TRBV6-1,CASRVQGHTGVF
14,TRBV6-5,CASSYVGMNTEAFF
16,TRBV5-1,CASSLGAGEISYEQYF
17,TRBV9,CASSVTIAGTGTGELFF
12,TRBV30,CAWQGLPAEQYF
18,TRBV9,CASSVRGDLAGGTDTQYF